This T cell receptor beta chain is drawn from a study of identical twins (dated by TCRdb to about 2016). Turning to the overall study: To test whether fetal clonotypes persist, the study used deep sequencing on TCR alpha and beta repertoires from monozygotic twins, unrelated adults of various ages, and cord blood. Replicate twin experiments were performed at different times using different library preparation protocols to rule out contamination.

On this clonotype itself: Its cognate antigen has yet to be identified. Qualities for individual bases were not recorded, and no much larger clone is one base off.

What the research found in general, with its limitations: Out-of-frame TCR alpha sharing in monozygotic twins was systematically underestimated by recombination models, whereas sharing between unrelated individuals was in agreement with the recombination models. Invariant T cells such as MAIT and iNKT could partly confound zero-insertion analyses, though diverse VJ usage argued against this for most clonotypes. Out-of-frame TCR alpha sequences shared between twins showed an excess of low generation-probability sequences compared with coincidental sharing between unrelated individuals. Excess twin sharing in beta out-of-frame sequences was weaker because fewer shared sequences lowered the signal-to-noise ratio. Conclusions relied on cross-sectional statistical analysis, since the same donors could not be followed over many years. Abundant cord blood beta clonotypes had fewer insertions, young adult naive repertoires showed a similar but weaker trend, and memory repertoires showed no such trend.

Preparation of the library involved 5' RACE. The sequencing machine was an Illumina HiSeq 2000. Template switching introduced a universal primer binding site; the final cDNA contained a unique molecular identifier, enabling accurate counting of TCR cDNA molecules. Specific primers in the conserved constant-segment region were used to synthesize first-strand cDNA for the TCR alpha and beta chains. To control for contamination, each cDNA library was double barcoded with a SMART-Mk sample barcode plus Illumina barcodes. TruSeq adapter sequences, together with Illumina sample barcodes, were added in two successive PCR steps. TCR alpha and beta cDNA libraries were sequenced on the Illumina HiSeq platform with custom primers. As for the original processing: Unique molecular identifiers were extracted from raw reads with MiGEC, and CDR3 positions were determined with MiXCR. Recombination models were inferred per individual with the repgenHMM and IGoR tools using an EM algorithm. The analysis of shared clonotypes was done with the tcR package in R, with sharing normalized by the product of cloneset sizes. To study raw recombination without the effects of thymic and clonal selection, out-of-frame nonproductive sequences were analyzed. The public reads were quality trimmed at Q25 with fastp and then assembled into clones with MiXCR by TCRdb, keeping productive beta chains. Each CDR3 protein appears once, grouped with its most common genes and DNA. The authors' filters were not applied to this entry. The sample table records roughly 770,000 distinct CDR3 sequences; roughly 18% of these occur just once. The ten largest account for over 10% of the sample.

All donors were healthy Caucasians. Three pairs of female monozygotic twins, all aged roughly 18 to 29 years, made up the twin cohort. Peripheral blood mononuclear cells were the source from which RNA for the TCR libraries was isolated. These same data were also listed under a study on T cells expressing NK-cell markers. Per the second study: Three sorted T-cell subsets (CD3+CD56+NKG2C+, CD3+CD56+NKG2C- and CD3+CD56-NKG2C+) from about 8 donors had their TCR beta-chain repertoires profiled. Among the eight sequenced donors, only one was HCMV-seronegative, while the other seven were HCMV-seropositive. To restrict sorting to alphabetaTCR-expressing T cells, an anti-gammadeltaTCR antibody was added in several experiments. In 5 to 7 donors, the dominant CD3+CD56+NKG2C+ clonotypes ranked among the top 10 CD8+ clonotypes, making up 1.0-7.0% of CD8+ T cells. Those dominant clonotypes were again the most abundant among CD3+CD56-NKG2C+ cells in a few donors, at roughly 25-65%. Whether the expanded NKG2C-expressing T cell clones were specific for HCMV antigens was left unclear. The eight sequenced donors were randomly selected healthy volunteers, three men and five women. A commercial ELISA kit detecting HCMV-specific IgG in serum was used to determine HCMV serostatus. For 5 or 6 donors, unsorted PBMC were also used to sequence bulk peripheral blood T-cell repertoires. Reads were demultiplexed and grouped by UMI with MIGEC, and clonotypes were assembled and quantified with MiTCR. Only TCR cDNA sequences supported by at least two reads were kept to exclude erroneous sequences. The tcR package was used for downstream repertoire analysis, and clonotypes were matched between fractions using CDR3 nucleotide sequence together with V segment. Antigen specificity was annotated against VDJdb with VDJmatch, allowing one amino acid substitution in CDR3.

The sequenced material came from PBMCs. This receptor was taken from a young woman in good health.

The nucleotides read TGCAGTGCCCCCGCCCGTGGGGGCTCGGAGACCCAGTACTTC. Its translation reads: CSAPARGGSETQYF. This receptor chain uses TRBV20-1 and TRBJ2-5, with TRBD1 as a weak D call on 6 bases. CDR1 DFQATT and CDR2 SNEGSKA were looked up in the germline V gene (reference sequence). The junction shows trimming of 6 bases on V and 5 bases on J, plus 19 bases between the germline ends. The CDR3, from cysteine to phenylalanine, totals 14 residues. Just the 42-base CDR3 DNA is kept, in frame starting at base 1.